These T cell receptor beta chains were read from a single sample in a study of T cells in Graves' hyperthyroidism and ophthalmopathy. TCRdb reprocessed the multiplex PCR reads via MiXCR and lists one record per CDR3 protein. The sample records over 450,000 distinct CDR3 sequences, about a sixth being singletons. Sample: blood. The receptors stem from a woman between 18 and 29 years old with Graves' ophthalmopathy. CDR3s include the opening cysteine and the closing phenylalanine or tryptophan. D genes are given only for firm matches. Clone size appears in some rows only: once, few, many, or a class for an expanded clone.

TRBJ2-4 | few | TRBV20-1 | - | TGCAGTGCCCCGAGCGGAGCCAAAAACATTCAGTACTTC | CSAPSGAKNIQYF
TRBJ2-6 | - | TRBV29-1 | - | TGCAGCGTTGAAGATCCAGGGACGGCTGGGGCCAACGTCCTGACTTTC | CSVEDPGTAGANVLTF
TRBJ2-7 | - | TRBV20-1 | - | TGCAGTGCTAGCGGGGAGCCCTACGAGCAGTACTTC | CSASGEPYEQYF
TRBJ2-7 | - | TRBV29-1 | - | TGCAGCGTTGGGACAGACGTCACCTTCTCGTACGAGCAGTACTTC | CSVGTDVTFSYEQYF
TRBJ2-3 | many | TRBV12-3/TRBV12-4 | TRBD2 | TGTGCCAGCAGTTTCGGGGGGAGGAGTGCAGATACGCAGTATTTT | CASSFGGRSADTQYF
TRBJ2-4 | few | TRBV12-3/TRBV12-4 | TRBD1 | TGTGCCAGCAGTTTTTATCGGACAGGGACCCTAGCCAAAAACATTCAGTACTTC | CASSFYRTGTLAKNIQYF
TRBJ2-7 | few | TRBV20-1 | - | TGCAATGCGCCTACGTGGGGGGCAAAGGAGCAGTACTTC | CNAPTWGAKEQYF
TRBJ2-3 | few | TRBV15 | - | TGTGCCACCAGCAGAGGGGACGGAGATACGCAGTATTTT | CATSRGDGDTQYF
TRBJ1-2 | many | TRBV28 | - | TGTGCCAGCAGTTTACCCCCGGGGGAAGCCCGCGCGAACTATGGCTACACCTTC | CASSLPPGEARANYGYTF
TRBJ1-1 | many | TRBV27 | - | TGTGCCAGCAGTTTCGCAGGGTGGGATGAAGCTTTCTTT | CASSFAGWDEAFF
TRBJ2-3 | - | TRBV19 | TRBD2 | TGTGCCAGTAGTAGGAAAGGACTAGCGGGACAACAAGATACGCAGTATTTT | CASSRKGLAGQQDTQYF
TRBJ2-5 | many | TRBV28 | TRBD1 | TGTGCCAGCAGTTTAACGACAGGGGTCGGGGAGACCCAGTACTTC | CASSLTTGVGETQYF
TRBJ2-7 | - | TRBV29-1 | TRBD1 | TGCAGCGCCGTAAGCAGGGGGCGACCCCCCTACGAGCAGTACTTC | CSAVSRGRPPYEQYF
TRBJ1-2 | - | TRBV19 | TRBD1 | TGTGCCAGTAGGGGGGACAGGAACTATGGCTACACCTTC | CASRGDRNYGYTF
TRBJ1-1 | many | TRBV12-3/TRBV12-4 | - | TGTGCCAGCAGCTCCGATACAAATGAAGCTTTCTTT | CASSSDTNEAFF
TRBJ1-1 | few | TRBV5-1 | - | TGCGCCAGCAGCTTGTCGCAGGGTTCCACTGAAGCTTTCTTT | CASSLSQGSTEAFF
TRBJ2-7 | - | TRBV28 | TRBD1 | TGTGCCAGCAGGACAGCCGGGACAGGGGCGACCTACGAGCAGTACTTC | CASRTAGTGATYEQYF
TRBJ2-2 | many | TRBV24-1 | TRBD1 | TGTGCCACCCAGGGGGTGTACACCGGGGAGCTGTTTTTT | CATQGVYTGELFF
TRBJ2-3 | many | TRBV20-1 | TRBD2 | TGCAGTGCTAGAGGACTAGCGGCTACCTACACAGATACGCAGTATTTT | CSARGLAATYTDTQYF
TRBJ1-5 | few | TRBV19 | - | TGTGCCAGTATGAGTATCACCAGGGGAGATAGTCAGCCCCAGCATTTT | CASMSITRGDSQPQHF
TRBJ2-3 | many | TRBV28 | TRBD1 | TGTGCCAGCAGTTTATATCGGGTTGGACAGGGGCGTCGAGAAACAGATACGCAGTATTTT | CASSLYRVGQGRRETDTQYF
TRBJ2-3 | few | TRBV6-1 | TRBD1 | TGTGCCAGCAGTGATGGACAGGGGCAGGCCTTCACAGATACGCAGTATTTT | CASSDGQGQAFTDTQYF
TRBJ1-2 | once | TRBV2 | - | TGTGCCGGCAGCGACAGATCTTATGGCTACACCTTC | CAGSDRSYGYTF
TRBJ1-1 | many | TRBV5-8 | - | TGTGCCAGCAGCTCGTACACCCTTACGGGACAAGAAGCTTTCTTT | CASSSYTLTGQEAFF
TRBJ2-1 | - | TRBV9 | TRBD2 | TGTGCCAGCAGCTCAGAGCGGACTAGCGATTACAATGAGCAGTTCTTC | CASSSERTSDYNEQFF
TRBJ2-5 | - | TRBV30 | - | TGTGCCTGGAGTTTCTCGACTAGACTTGGAGAGACCCAGTACTTC | CAWSFSTRLGETQYF
TRBJ1-1 | few | TRBV10-3 | TRBD1 | TGTGCCACCAATACAGGGGGAGCACTCTCTGAAGCTTTCTTT | CATNTGGALSEAFF
TRBJ1-1 | many | TRBV2 | - | TGTGCCAGCAGTGAAGCGCTTCAACAGGCAGGGTACACTGAAGCTTTCTTT | CASSEALQQAGYTEAFF
TRBJ2-3 | - | TRBV7-2 | TRBD2 | TGTGCCAGCCGGGGTGGCCTAGCGGCCTTCACAGATACGCAGTATTTT | CASRGGLAAFTDTQYF
TRBJ1-4 | - | TRBV7-8 | - | TGTGCCAGCAGCTTAGGGACAGCAACTAATGAAAAACTGTTTTTT | CASSLGTATNEKLFF
TRBJ1-2 | - | TRBV27 | - | TGTGCCAGCACCGAAAGAAGAGATAGTAACTATGGCTACACCTTC | CASTERRDSNYGYTF
TRBJ1-1 | few | TRBV7-9 | - | TGTGCCAGCAGCTCAATGGGGGGGAGCACTGAAGCTTTCTTT | CASSSMGGSTEAFF
TRBJ1-1 | many | TRBV29-1 | - | TGCAGCGGTGGGGGGGCAGATATGAACACTGAAGCTTTCTTT | CSGGGADMNTEAFF
TRBJ1-2 | many | TRBV20-1 | - | TGCAGTGCTAGAGGGACCGGGAAGTTTAGCTATGGCTACACCTTC | CSARGTGKFSYGYTF
TRBJ2-5 | - | TRBV3-1 | TRBD2 | TGTGCCAGCAGCCAAGATTCCGTTAGCGGGGGGCTCCAAGAGACCCAGTACTTC | CASSQDSVSGGLQETQYF
TRBJ2-3 | few | TRBV6-1 | TRBD2 | TGTGCCATGTCCGGGACTAGCGGATTCACAGATACGCAGTATTTT | CAMSGTSGFTDTQYF
TRBJ1-5 | many | TRBV28 | - | TGTGCCAGCAGTGGGGGGCGGGTTGTGGATCAGCCCCAGCATTTT | CASSGGRVVDQPQHF
TRBJ1-2 | few | TRBV9 | TRBD1 | TGTGCCAGCAGCCCTCGGACAGGGTCATCTCATGGCTACACCTTC | CASSPRTGSSHGYTF
TRBJ2-1 | many | TRBV28 | - | TGTGCCATCTGGGGAGGGGGGGGTCTACCCAATGAGCAGTTCTTC | CAIWGGGGLPNEQFF
TRBJ1-2 | - | TRBV27 | TRBD1 | TGTGCCAGCAGCGGCAGGGGGCGCGGTGGAAACACCTTC | CASSGRGRGGNTF